The 19 T cell receptor delta chains below all came from one sample that was sequenced in a study of Vδ1+ human thymocytes. Sequences come from RNA converted to cDNA by reverse transcription. Multiplex PCR used pooled V-gene forward primers and a constant-region reverse primer to amplify CDR3s. TCRdb reanalysed the multiplex PCR reads via CATT. The sample includes 22,000 or so delta-chain clones, 7.5% to 9% of them seen just once. Overall study findings and caveats: In the thymus, TRG and TRD repertoires looked highly polyclonal with Gaussian CDR3 lengths.

Which antigens these TCRs recognize remains unknown. Sequencing was carried out using Vdelta1+ gamma-delta thymocytes from the thymus. Stated subset: FACS-sorted CD3+ TCRalphabeta- TCRVdelta1+ TCRVdelta2- thymocytes. These receptors all come from a child less than two years old who had congenital heart surgery.

This clone was recorded a few times. The rearrangement joins TRDV1 to TRDJ2; TRDD3 aligns across 13 bases. Germline CDR1 is TSWWSYY and CDR2 is QGS. The V gene end was trimmed by 4 bases and the J gene end by 4 bases; junction bases not matched to a gene: 9. The CDR3 consists of 18 residues. The CDR3 is CALGVKDWGIRRTAQLFF. The CDR3 bases are TGTGCTCTTGGGGTAAAGGACTGGGGGATACGGAGGACAGCACAACTCTTCTTT.

This clone was recorded a few times. This rearrangement joins TRDV1 to TRDJ1; 9 bases align to TRDD2. CDR1 is TSWWSYY and CDR2 is QGS in the germline V gene. V lost 4 bases to trimming and J lost 9 bases; unmatched junction nucleotides: 33. CDR3 length: 22 residues. The CDR3 nucleotides are TGTGCTCTTGGGGTACCCACCCCCTTCCTACCACCACTCCTGGTTGGGAGCCGGGAACTCATCTTT. Translation: CALGVPTPFLPPLLVGSRELIF.

This clone was recorded only once. The V gene is listed as TRDV1; no J gene was called. The germline V gene has CDR1 TSWWSYY and CDR2 QGS. This CDR3 has 17 amino acids. This CDR3 reads CALGELPSSSRRANLIF. The CDR3 nucleotides read TGTGCTCTTGGGGAACTCCCCTCTTCCTCGAGGCGGGCTAATCTCATCTTT.

There are a few counts of this clone. The V call is TRDV1, the J call TRDJ1; tentative D call: TRDD2 (5 bases). The germline CDR1 and CDR2 sequences are TSWWSYY and QGS. V gave up 3 bases and J gave up 4 bases, with 21 bases separating them. The CDR3 runs to 17 residues. The CDR3 loop reads CALGDAFFATSGDKLIF. The DNA of the CDR3 is TGTGCTCTTGGGGACGCCTTCTTCGCTACTAGCGGCGATAAACTCATCTTT.

The chain joins TRDV1 to TRDJ1; 7 nucleotides agree with TRDD3. Trimming at V came to 7 bases and at J to 2 bases, leaving 10 bases not matched to a gene. CDR3 length: 15 residues. The germline CDR1 and CDR2 sequences are TSWWSYY and QGS. Here the CDR3 reads CALESTTDTTDKLIF. Here the CDR3 DNA reads TGTGCTCTTGAGTCCACGACGGATACGACCGATAAACTCATCTTT.

This clone was counted only a few times. The rearrangement uses TRDV1 and TRDJ1; 12 nucleotides align to TRDD3. CDR3 length: 16 residues. Germline V gene data show CDR1 as TSWWSYY and CDR2 as QGS. Trimming cost V 5 bases and J 4 bases; bases outside gene matches: 8. This CDR3 is CALGYYWGIQGDKLIF. Written as DNA, the CDR3 is TGTGCTCTTGGGTACTACTGGGGGATACAGGGCGATAAACTCATCTTT.

Judged by abundance, this clone is medium-sized. The same CDR3 can be traced to other DNA sequences in this sample. The chain recombines TRDV2 with TRDJ2, with 10 bases aligning to TRDD3. The trim removed 0 bases at V and 0 bases at J, leaving 3 bases unmatched. Germline assignment: CDR1 GEAIGNYY and CDR2 EKD. This CDR3 has 17 residues. The CDR3 here is CACDTVGGYALTAQLFF. DNA for the CDR3: TGTGCCTGTGACACCGTAGGGGGATACGCTTTGACAGCACAACTCTTCTTT.

This clone was counted between two and nine times. This chain joins TRDV1 and TRDJ1, with TRDD3 identical over 10 bases. Unmatched junction bases numbered 26, after V lost 1 base and J lost 0 bases. Germline lookup yields CDR1 TSWWSYY and CDR2 QGS. The CDR3 extends over 24 amino acids. CDR3 sequence reads: CALGERTFPSPILGDGGYTDKLIF. CDR3 coding DNA: TGTGCTCTTGGGGAACGAACGTTCCCTTCCCCGATACTGGGGGATGGGGGGTACACCGATAAACTCATCTTT.

For this clone: The same CDR3 arises from other DNA sequences in this sample as well. This chain connects TRDV1 to TRDJ1; D tentatively reads TRDD2 or TRDD3 (5 bases each). Germline assignment: CDR1 TSWWSYY and CDR2 QGS. This CDR3 contains 19 residues. The V end was cut by 1 base, the J end by 7 bases, with 28 bases between. CDR3 DNA: TGTGCTCTTGGGGAACCCTCGAGAACCTACGTGGGATCGGGCTTTAAACTCATCTTT. Protein: CALGEPSRTYVGSGFKLIF.

This clone was seen a handful of times. The chain is built from TRDV1 and TRDJ1; D remains unclear. The germline V and J ends were trimmed by 1 base and 4 bases, with 13 bases remaining between them. Germline V gene data show CDR1 as TSWWSYY and CDR2 as QGS. The CDR3 is 15 residues long. CDR3 DNA sequence: TGTGCTCTTGGGGAACGGGTCGTCTCAGGCGATAAACTCATCTTT. Residues: CALGERVVSGDKLIF.

The genes are TRDV1 and TRDJ1; 10 bases are shared with TRDD3. Trimming took 1 base from V and 7 from J; bases not matched to a gene: 24. Per germline, CDR1 TSWWSYY and CDR2 QGS. The CDR3 spans 21 residues. The CDR3 nucleotides read TGTGCTCTTGGGGAACGCGTAAATTCCCCCCAGACTGACTGGGGGATGGGTAAACTCATCTTT. Protein: CALGERVNSPQTDWGMGKLIF.

Without a V gene call, the J gene is given as TRDJ1; the table calls TRDD3, which could not be checked here. This CDR3 comprises 21 residues. In DNA, the CDR3 is TGTGCTCTTGGGGAAATCCCTGAGCATATACTGGGGGACCCCGCCGCCGATAAACTCATCTTT. Translating gives CALGEIPEHILGDPAADKLIF.

This clone was recorded a few times. The rearrangement links TRDV1 to TRDJ1; 11 nucleotides align to TRDD3. Per germline, CDR1 TSWWSYY and CDR2 QGS. The V segment lost 3 bases and the J segment 8 bases; nucleotides outside the gene matches: 11. This CDR3 is 16 amino acids long. DNA for the CDR3: TGTGCTCTTGGGGATTTGTCCGTACTGGGGGATAGCAAACTCATCTTT. Translating it yields CALGDLSVLGDSKLIF.

This clone is judged medium-sized. This chain joins TRDV2 and TRDJ1; no clear D. V lost 3 bases and J 1 base, leaving 26 bases between the germline ends. The CDR3 loop spans 19 amino acids. Germline CDR1 GEAIGNYY, CDR2 EKD. In nucleotides, the CDR3 is TGTGCCTGTGACGATCGTACCGTGGCATGCCCTATTTGCACCGATAAACTCATCTTT. Protein sequence: CACDDRTVACPICTDKLIF.

This clone ranks as medium-sized. The chain has TRDV2 and TRDJ1, with 9 bases identical to TRDD3. The CDR3 has 16 amino acids. Germline-derived CDR1 and CDR2 are GEAIGNYY and EKD. The V and J ends lost 0 bases and 1 base, in that order; junction bases with no gene match: 5. CDR3 coding DNA: TGTGCCTGTGACACCAAGACTGGGGGAACCACCGATAAACTCATCTTT. Protein sequence: CACDTKTGGTTDKLIF.

This rearrangement joins TRDV1 to TRDJ1; 10 bases are shared with TRDD3. The germline V gene has CDR1 TSWWSYY and CDR2 QGS. This CDR3 has 20 amino acids. The trim removed 4 bases at V and 0 bases at J, leaving 17 bases unmatched. CDR3 loop: CALGVPKEALGDMYTDKLIF. The CDR3 region has the DNA TGTGCTCTTGGGGTTCCCAAAGAAGCCCTGGGGGATATGTACACCGATAAACTCATCTTT.

The chain employs TRDV1 and TRDJ1; 10 bases align to TRDD3. Germline V gene sequence: CDR1 TSWWSYY, CDR2 QGS. The CDR3 runs 17 residues. With 2 bases clipped from V and 1 base from J, the junction kept 7 bases outside the gene matches. CDR3 sequence (DNA): TGTGCTCTTGGGGAAGACGAACTGGGGGATCTCACCGATAAACTCATCTTT. Its protein is CALGEDELGDLTDKLIF.

This clone was seen a handful of times. The V call is TRDV1, the J call TRDJ1; a possible D gene is TRDD2 (6 bases). Trimming took off 6 bases at V and 0 bases at J, with 23 bases between the two ends. The CDR3 has 18 amino acids. Germline assignment: CDR1 TSWWSYY and CDR2 QGS. CDR3 bases: TGTGCTCTTGGAGGGTCCTACGTATCGGGGAAGTACACCGATAAACTCATCTTT. Translating gives CALGGSYVSGKYTDKLIF.

This clone was detected a few times. The V call is TRDV1, the J call TRDJ1, with D possibly TRDD3 on 5 matching bases. V was pared by 7 bases and J by 8 bases, with 23 bases between. The CDR3 is made up of 15 amino acids. Germline V gives CDR1 TSWWSYY, CDR2 QGS. The CDR3 nucleotides read TGTGCTCTTGCGATGCCTCCGCCTGTCTTGGGGAAACTCATCTTT. Amino acids: CALAMPPPVLGKLIF.